What follows is one T cell receptor beta chain and its context. Its target is unknown. No conserved phenylalanine or tryptophan ends this CDR3, so it is likely a read error. These data belong to a study of tumor-infiltrating lymphocytes in primary liver carcinoma. Researchers generated TCR beta cDNA from about 500 ng of total RNA, relying on a constant-region primer. ARM-PCR, slightly modified, supplied the TCR beta libraries through three nested multiplex PCR rounds. Amplification in the first two PCR rounds was performed using TRBV1-TRBV30 forward primers and a C-beta reverse primer for roughly 9 cycles each. MiXCR was run by TCRdb on the multiplex PCR reads, yielding one entry per CDR3 protein. The repertoire has approximately 92,000 distinct CDR3 sequences, 69% of them found once; the top ten carry over 9.5%. Per the germline V gene, CDR1 is SGHAT and CDR2 is FQNNGV. The CDR3 totals 17 residues.

Co-extracted RNA and DNA came from around 20-30 mg of unsorted bulk tissue. Donors underwent surgery for histopathologically diagnosed primary liver carcinoma. Tumor regions sampled: superior, inferior, left, right poles, and centre. Notes on the study in general: A small share of top clones, only about 7.5-24%, was found in all five tumor regions.

The sequence came from an older woman with primary liver carcinoma and hepatitis B virus infection. This chain links TRBV11-2 with TRBJ2-1; TRBD1 agrees at 7 bases. The sample comprised liver tumor tissue from sampling region 5. Documented subset: tumor region T5, tumor centre. The CDR3 sequence is CASSLDRQGIVYNEQFS. The CDR3 DNA reads as TGTGCCAGTAGCTTAGATCGACAGGGTATAGTCTACAATGAGCAGTTCTCC.